This T cell receptor beta chain was captured by sequencing in a study of T-cell reconstitution after alpha-beta-depleted transplantation in children. Study observations and caveats: Reportedly, alpha-beta T cells present about two months post-transplant originated from several hundred expanded clones of graft origin. Newly produced T cells mostly provided counts and TCRbeta diversity after one year, as hyperexpanded clones declined.

This clonotype was found many times. Its antigen is undetermined. The V gene lost 4 bases and the J gene lost 0 bases, with 3 bases spanning the gap. Germline assignment: CDR1 MDHEN and CDR2 SYDVKM. This CDR3 contains 12 residues. A library of TCRbeta sequences, prepared with unique molecular identifiers, was generated. MiXCR, run by TCRdb on the PCR reads, gives a single entry per CDR3 protein. The sample has 210,000 or so distinct CDR3 sequences; under 13% are singletons. Here the sequenced sample was PBMCs, taken before TCRalphabeta/CD19-depleted stem cell transplant. The gene calls are TRBV28 and TRBJ2-5; D gene unclear. The sequence was obtained from a child in the first two years of life with acute myeloid leukemia, due to receive a stem cell transplant. The CDR3 sequence: CASSSNQETQYF. CDR3 DNA sequence: TGTGCCAGCAGTTCAAACCAAGAGACCCAGTACTTC.